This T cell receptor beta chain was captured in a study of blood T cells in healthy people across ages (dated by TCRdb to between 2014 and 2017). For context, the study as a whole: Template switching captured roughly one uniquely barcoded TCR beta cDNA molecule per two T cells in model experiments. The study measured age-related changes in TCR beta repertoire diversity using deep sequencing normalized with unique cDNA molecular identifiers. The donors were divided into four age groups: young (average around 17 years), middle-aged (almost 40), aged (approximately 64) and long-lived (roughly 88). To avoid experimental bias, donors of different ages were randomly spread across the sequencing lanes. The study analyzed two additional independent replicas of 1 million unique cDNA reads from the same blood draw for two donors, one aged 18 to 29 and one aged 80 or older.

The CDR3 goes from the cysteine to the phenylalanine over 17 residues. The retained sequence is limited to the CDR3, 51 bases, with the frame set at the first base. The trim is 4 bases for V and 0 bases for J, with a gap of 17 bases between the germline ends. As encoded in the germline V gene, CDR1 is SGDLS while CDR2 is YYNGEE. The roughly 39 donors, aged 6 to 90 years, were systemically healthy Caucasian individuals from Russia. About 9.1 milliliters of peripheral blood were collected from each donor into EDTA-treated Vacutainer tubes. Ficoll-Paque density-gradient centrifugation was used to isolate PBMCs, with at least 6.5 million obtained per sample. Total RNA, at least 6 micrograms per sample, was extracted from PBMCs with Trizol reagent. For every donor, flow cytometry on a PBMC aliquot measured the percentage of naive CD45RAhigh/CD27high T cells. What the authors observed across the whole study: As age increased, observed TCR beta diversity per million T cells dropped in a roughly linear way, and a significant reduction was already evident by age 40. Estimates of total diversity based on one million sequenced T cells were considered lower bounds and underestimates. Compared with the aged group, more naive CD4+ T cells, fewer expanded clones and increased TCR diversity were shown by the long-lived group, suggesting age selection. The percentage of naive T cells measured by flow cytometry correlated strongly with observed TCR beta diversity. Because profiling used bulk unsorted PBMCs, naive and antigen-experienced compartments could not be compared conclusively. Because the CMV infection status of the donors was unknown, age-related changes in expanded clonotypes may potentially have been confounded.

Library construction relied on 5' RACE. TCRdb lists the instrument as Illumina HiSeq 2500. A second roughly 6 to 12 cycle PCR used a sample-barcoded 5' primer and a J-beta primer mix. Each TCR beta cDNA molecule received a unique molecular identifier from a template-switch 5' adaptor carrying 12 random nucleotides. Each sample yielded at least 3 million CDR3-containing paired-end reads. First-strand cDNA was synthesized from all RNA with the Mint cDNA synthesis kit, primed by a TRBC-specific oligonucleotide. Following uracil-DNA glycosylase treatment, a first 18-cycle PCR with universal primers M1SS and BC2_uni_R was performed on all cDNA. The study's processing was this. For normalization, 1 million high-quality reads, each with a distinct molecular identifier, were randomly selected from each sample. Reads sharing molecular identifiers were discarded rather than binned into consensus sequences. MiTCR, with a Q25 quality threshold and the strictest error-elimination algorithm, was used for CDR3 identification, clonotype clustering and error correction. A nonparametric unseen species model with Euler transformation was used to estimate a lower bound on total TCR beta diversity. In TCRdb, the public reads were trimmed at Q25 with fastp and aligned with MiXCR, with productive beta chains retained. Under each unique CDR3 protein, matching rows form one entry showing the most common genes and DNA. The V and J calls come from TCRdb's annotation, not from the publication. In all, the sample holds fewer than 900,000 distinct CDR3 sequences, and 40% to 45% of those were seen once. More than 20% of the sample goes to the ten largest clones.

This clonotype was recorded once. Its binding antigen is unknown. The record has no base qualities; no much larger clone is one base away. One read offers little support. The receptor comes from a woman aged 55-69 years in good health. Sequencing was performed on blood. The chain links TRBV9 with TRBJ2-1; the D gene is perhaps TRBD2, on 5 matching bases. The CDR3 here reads CASSPPFGVLSYNEQFF. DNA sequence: TGTGCCAGCAGCCCACCCTTCGGGGTACTCTCCTACAATGAGCAGTTCTTC.